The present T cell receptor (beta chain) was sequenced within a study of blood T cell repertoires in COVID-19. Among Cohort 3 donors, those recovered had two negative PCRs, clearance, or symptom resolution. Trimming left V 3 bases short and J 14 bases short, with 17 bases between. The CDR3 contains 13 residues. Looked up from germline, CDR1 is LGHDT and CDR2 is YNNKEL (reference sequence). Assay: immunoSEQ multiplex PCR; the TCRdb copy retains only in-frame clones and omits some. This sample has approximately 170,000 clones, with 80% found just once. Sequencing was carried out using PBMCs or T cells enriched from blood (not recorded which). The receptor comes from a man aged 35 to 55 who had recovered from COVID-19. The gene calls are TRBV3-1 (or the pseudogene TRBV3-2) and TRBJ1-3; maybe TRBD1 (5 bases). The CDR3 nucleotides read TGTGCCAGCAGCCAGATGGGCGGCGGGGACTTATATTTT. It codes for CASSQMGGGDLYF.